Each of the 11 T cell receptor beta chains below was sequenced from the same sample in a study of blood T cells in healthy people across ages (dated by TCRdb to the mid-2010s). Library preparation was by 5' RACE. These reads were obtained on an Illumina HiSeq 2500. A second PCR of roughly 6 to 11 cycles was run with a J-beta primer mix and a sample-barcoded 5' primer. In TCRdb, the public reads were trimmed at Q25 with fastp and aligned with MiXCR, with productive beta chains retained. Each entry merges the rows of one CDR3 protein and shows their most common DNA and genes. The sample profile shows around 1,000,000 distinct CDR3 sequences; around 25% of them were found once. The ten largest clones capture approximately 0.75% of the sample. Another study also made use of these data, one on T cells of mothers and their children.

Input material: blood. The receptor set was obtained from a girl aged 2 to 9 in good health.

The chain has TRBV20-1 and TRBJ2-7; TRBD2 matches at 12 bases. Trimming cost V 5 bases and J 4 bases; bases outside gene matches: 6. Germline V gene data show CDR1 as DFQATT and CDR2 as SNEGSKA (reference sequence). The CDR3 loop spans 14 amino acids. CDR3: CSALLAGGIYEQYF. The DNA for the CDR3 is TGCAGTGCTCTCCTAGCGGGAGGGATTTACGAGCAGTACTTC.

Only a few counts were recorded for this clonotype. J is TRBJ1-2 and V is TRBV29-1, with D perhaps matching TRBD1 (6 bases). The V and J ends lost 1 base and 7 bases respectively, with 16 bases between them. Germline loops: CDR1 SQVTM, CDR2 ANQGSEA. The CDR3 sequence is 14 residues long. CDR3 bases: TGCAGCGTTGAAGGGGGGCTGACAAGAGGTGGCTACACCTTC. Amino acid sequence: CSVEGGLTRGGYTF.

This clonotype was recorded a few times. The chain has TRBV29-1 and TRBJ2-7; tentative D call: TRBD2 (5 bases). V was cut by 5 bases and J by 2 bases, with 13 bases left in between. CDR3 length: 13 amino acids. Germline CDR1 and CDR2: SQVTM and ANQGSEA. CDR3 in DNA: TGCAGCGTTACGGGGAGATTCACCTACGAGCAGTACTTC. Its translation is CSVTGRFTYEQYF.

This chain joins TRBV6-2 or TRBV6-3 and TRBJ2-1; D remains ambiguous. This CDR3 comprises 12 residues. CDR1 and CDR2 (germline): MNHEY, SVGEGT. The V end lost 7 bases, the J end lost 7 bases, and 11 bases lay between the germline ends. In DNA form, the CDR3 reads TGTGCCAGCAAAATACGCGGAAATGAGCAGTTCTTC. It specifies CASKIRGNEQFF.

J is TRBJ1-1 and V is TRBV10-3; D not resolved. Trimming left V 0 bases short and J 7 bases short, with 12 bases between. Germline loops: CDR1 ENHRY, CDR2 SYGVKD. The CDR3 is 14 amino acids. DNA for the CDR3: TGTGCCATCAGTGAGTCGACTGAAGTCTATGAAGCTTTCTTT. Translating gives CAISESTEVYEAFF.

This clonotype has more than one count but fewer than ten. The genes are TRBV6-6 and TRBJ2-7; D may be TRBD1 or TRBD2 (5 bases each). The CDR3 contains 13 residues. Deletions cut 9 bases from V and 6 bases from J, with 18 bases between. Germline V lookup: CDR1 MNHNY, CDR2 SVGAGI (reference sequence). The DNA of the CDR3 is TGTGCCAGAGGGACCCCTCAGAACGGCGAGCAGTACTTC. Translation: CARGTPQNGEQYF.

This clonotype was seen a few times. J is TRBJ2-1 and V is TRBV11-3, with D tentatively TRBD2 (6 bases). The V gene's germline CDR1 is SGHNT and CDR2 YENEEA. CDR3 length: 14 amino acids. Trimming pared 5 bases from V and 5 bases from J, leaving 13 bases between. The CDR3 loop reads CASSTVGGDNEQFF. Here the CDR3 DNA reads TGTGCCAGCAGCACTGTAGGAGGGGACAATGAGCAGTTCTTC.

This clonotype was recorded many times. The chain combines TRBV10-3 with TRBJ2-5, with TRBD2 matching over 10 bases. CDR3 length equals 15 residues. After removal of 10 bases from V and 4 bases from J, the junction contained 12 bases not matched to a gene. Germline V gene sequence: CDR1 ENHRY, CDR2 SYGVKD. The CDR3 protein is CASTAGGPGGETQYF. For the CDR3, the DNA is TGTGCCAGCACAGCGGGAGGGCCTGGGGGAGAGACCCAGTACTTC.

The rearrangement joins TRBV6-1 to TRBJ1-5; a possible D gene is TRBD1 (6 bases). The V gene lost 7 bases and the J gene lost 7 bases, with 17 bases spanning the gap. CDR3 length equals 14 residues. Germline V CDR1 and CDR2: MNHNS, SASEGT. CDR3 residues: CASKPGDLYQPQHF. The CDR3, as DNA: TGTGCCAGCAAACCAGGGGACCTCTACCAGCCCCAGCATTTT.

The chain couples TRBV6-5 to TRBJ2-2; 8 bases match TRBD2. Losses at the gene ends were 1 base for V and 4 bases for J; bases not matched to a gene: 2. CDR3 length: 15 amino acids. Per germline, CDR1 MNHEY and CDR2 SVGAGI. The CDR3, as DNA: TGTGCCAGCAGTTACTTCAGCGGGGGCACCGGGGAGCTGTTTTTT. Its protein is CASSYFSGGTGELFF.

The V gene is TRBV7-2, the J gene TRBJ2-5; TRBD2 matches at 7 bases. The last part of the DNA fits TRBJ2-7 better; the J call may be wrong. CDR1 is SGHTA and CDR2 is FQGNSA in the germline V gene. CDR3 length equals 17 residues. CDR3 nucleotide sequence: TGTGCCAGCAGCTTAGGTCCATGGGGGGGGAATTCCTACGAGCAGTACTTC. It translates to CASSLGPWGGNSYEQYF.